What follows are 26 T cell receptor beta chains derived from one specimen sequenced in a study of T cell repertoires in cytomegalovirus infection. TCRdb analysed the reads with MiXCR anew, one entry per CDR3 protein. The sample contains 200,000 to 300,000 distinct CDR3 sequences, approximately 8.3% of which appear only once. Sequencing input: PBMCs. Receptors were obtained from a human donor in good health (CMV status not recorded). Some clones in this sample may be carry-over from other donors' samples.

This rearrangement joins TRBV25-1 to TRBJ1-2, with unresolved D. Trimming left V 2 bases short and J 6 bases short, with 7 bases between. This CDR3 contains 12 residues. Per the germline V gene, CDR1 is MGHDK and CDR2 is SYGVNS. The CDR3 DNA reads TGTGCCAGCAGTGAAGTGGGGAATGGCTACACCTTC. Translated: CASSEVGNGYTF.

This clonotype was counted at least ten times. This chain connects TRBV6-2 or TRBV6-3 to TRBJ1-1; D is perhaps TRBD1 (5 bases). V dropped 10 bases and J dropped 2 bases, with 11 bases sitting between them. The V gene's germline CDR1 is MNHEY and CDR2 SVGEGT. The CDR3 is 12 residues long. The CDR3, as DNA: TGTGCCACCCTGACAGTTAACACTGAAGCTTTCTTT. The encoded protein is CATLTVNTEAFF.

This clonotype was observed a few times. V usage is TRBV27 and J usage is TRBJ2-1; 9 bases fit TRBD2. Unmatched junction bases numbered 11, after V lost 7 bases and J lost 4 bases. The CDR3 spans 16 residues. The germline CDR1 and CDR2 sequences are MNHEY and SMNVEV (reference sequence). The DNA for the CDR3 is TGTGCCAGCACTTCTCTTAGGAGCGGGGGGTACAATGAGCAGTTCTTC. Protein sequence: CASTSLRSGGYNEQFF.

This clonotype has ten or more counts. V usage is TRBV7-2 and J usage is TRBJ2-7; 9 nucleotides align to TRBD1. The V gene end was trimmed by 3 bases and the J gene end by 2 bases; junction bases not matched to a gene: 5. From germline, CDR1 is SGHTA and CDR2 FQGNSA. There are 15 residues in the CDR3. In DNA form, the CDR3 reads TGTGCCAGCAGCTTCCCTGACAGGGGGGCCTACGAGCAGTACTTC. Translation gives CASSFPDRGAYEQYF.

The chain has TRBV7-2 and TRBJ1-5, with D hard to call. The CDR3 contains 15 residues. The V and J ends lost 3 bases and 0 bases respectively, with 9 bases between them. CDR1 is SGHTA, CDR2 FQGNSA, per germline. The CDR3 protein is CASSLSRHSNQPQHF. CDR3 DNA sequence: TGTGCCAGCAGCTTGAGCAGGCATAGCAATCAGCCCCAGCATTTT. Full variable domain (remainder filled in from reference TRBV7-2 and TRBJ1-5): GAGVSQSPSNKVTEKGKDVELRCDPISGHTALYWYRQSLGQGLEFLIYFQGNSAPDKSGLPSDRFSAERTGGSVSTLTIQRTQQEDSAVYLCASSLSRHSNQPQHFGDGTRLSIL.

The rearrangement joins TRBV20-1 to TRBJ1-5; TRBD1 aligns across 8 bases. CDR1 and CDR2 from the germline V gene are DFQATT and SNEGSKA (reference sequence). The J segment lost 6 bases and the V segment lost 2 bases, leaving 6 bases of the junction unmatched. This CDR3 is built from 14 residues. CDR3 residues: CSARKTGGSQPQHF. CDR3 sequence (DNA): TGCAGTGCTAGAAAAACAGGGGGGAGTCAGCCCCAGCATTTT.

This clonotype was counted a few times. The rearrangement joins TRBV7-2 to TRBJ2-1; 7 bases line up with TRBD1. V shed 6 bases, J shed 6 bases, and the junction held 5 bases outside the gene matches. The CDR3 totals 13 residues. CDR1 is SGHTA and CDR2 is FQGNSA in the germline V gene. The CDR3 loop reads CASSTDRVNEQFF. As DNA, the CDR3 is TGTGCCAGCAGTACTGACAGGGTCAATGAGCAGTTCTTC.

This clonotype has at least ten counts. The V call is TRBV12-3 or TRBV12-4, the J call TRBJ1-5; tentatively, D is TRBD1 (6 bases). There are 17 residues in the CDR3. V was cut by 3 bases and J by 2 bases, with 17 bases left in between. The CDR3 is CASSFIAGGDGNQPQHF. CDR3 DNA sequence: TGTGCCAGCAGTTTTATCGCGGGGGGCGATGGCAATCAGCCCCAGCATTTT.

This clonotype occurred many times. The genes are TRBV7-2 and TRBJ2-3; perhaps TRBD1 as D (5 bases). The ends were cut back, 0 bases at V and 2 bases at J, with 9 bases in the middle. In germline, CDR1 is SGHTA, CDR2 FQGNSA. CDR3 size: 15 residues. In nucleotides, the CDR3 is TGTGCCAGCAGCTTAGCAGGACACCCCACAGATACGCAGTATTTT. It is translated as CASSLAGHPTDTQYF. Looking up the rest from reference TRBV7-2 and TRBJ2-3 gives the full variable domain: GAGVSQSPSNKVTEKGKDVELRCDPISGHTALYWYRQSLGQGLEFLIYFQGNSAPDKSGLPSDRFSAERTGGSVSTLTIQRTQQEDSAVYLCASSLAGHPTDTQYFGPGTRLTVL.

This clonotype occurred many times. The chain has TRBV7-6 and TRBJ2-3; D is perhaps TRBD1 or TRBD2 (7 bases each). Between the trimmed V and J ends, which lost 4 bases and 0 bases, there was a span of 14 bases. The CDR3 is 16 amino acids. CDR1 is SGHVS and CDR2 is FNYEAQ in the germline V gene. The CDR3 sequence is CASSSQGGASTDTQYF. The CDR3 DNA follows: TGTGCCAGCAGCTCTCAGGGGGGGGCGAGCACAGATACGCAGTATTTT.

The V gene is TRBV7-9, the J gene TRBJ1-1, with D tentatively TRBD1 (5 bases). The germline V gene encodes CDR1 SEHNR and CDR2 FQNEAQ (reference sequence). V lost 7 bases and J 3 bases, leaving 15 bases between the germline ends. The CDR3 contains 14 residues. CDR3: CASNFMGGDTEAFF. The CDR3, as DNA: TGTGCCAGCAACTTTATGGGGGGGGACACTGAAGCTTTCTTT.

The table lists this clonotype with many counts. The chain carries TRBV7-2 and TRBJ2-2; 9 positions agree with TRBD1. The V gene's germline CDR1 is SGHTA and CDR2 FQGNSA. The J segment lost 7 bases and the V segment lost 5 bases, leaving 5 bases of the junction unmatched. The CDR3 spans 14 residues. The CDR3 DNA is TGTGCCAGCAGCCCACAGGGGGCAGGCGGGGAGCTGTTTTTT. Translated, it gives CASSPQGAGGELFF.

The sample holds many counts of this clonotype. The V and J genes are TRBV25-1 and TRBJ2-5; no definite D call. The CDR3 is made up of 11 amino acids. Germline lookup yields CDR1 MGHDK and CDR2 SYGVNS. Trimming took off 3 bases at V and 5 bases at J, with 4 bases between the two ends. The CDR3 sequence is CASSDWETQYF. CDR3 sequence (DNA): TGTGCCAGCAGTGACTGGGAGACCCAGTACTTC.

The table lists this clonotype with many counts. The chain links TRBV3-1 to TRBJ2-5; the D gene is possibly TRBD2 (7 bases). This CDR3 spans 16 amino acids. V lost 4 bases to trimming and J lost 4 bases, with 19 bases between them. In germline, CDR1 is LGHDT, CDR2 YNNKEL (reference sequence). CDR3 in amino acids: CASSLLDGGPRETQYF. In nucleotides, the CDR3 is TGTGCCAGCAGCCTACTGGACGGGGGGCCTCGAGAGACCCAGTACTTC.

The V call is TRBV7-8, the J call TRBJ1-2; D call uncertain. The V end lost 5 bases, the J end lost 4 bases, and 8 bases lay between the germline ends. The CDR3 runs to 12 residues. The germline V gene encodes CDR1 SGHVS and CDR2 FQNEAQ. CDR3 residues: CASSRDFYGYTF. The CDR3 DNA follows: TGTGCCAGCAGCAGGGATTTCTATGGCTACACCTTC.

This clonotype has just a few counts. The chain links TRBV7-2 to TRBJ1-6; unclear D gene. This CDR3 is 16 amino acids long. Germline V gives CDR1 SGHTA, CDR2 FQGNSA. V was pared by 2 bases and J by 4 bases, with 12 bases between. The CDR3 DNA is TGTGCCAGCAGCTTACTGGCGACGGGATATAATTCACCCCTCCACTTT. This encodes CASSLLATGYNSPLHF.

This clonotype was detected only a few times. The chain links TRBV6-1 to TRBJ2-7; 7 positions agree with TRBD2. After removal of 4 bases from V and 1 base from J, the junction contained 4 bases not matched to a gene. The CDR3 loop spans 14 amino acids. From germline, CDR1 is MNHNS and CDR2 SASEGT. The CDR3 DNA follows: TGTGCCAGCAGTGGGGAAGCGGGATCCTACGAGCAGTACTTC. Translated, it gives CASSGEAGSYEQYF.

The sample holds many counts of this clonotype. V gene TRBV12-3 or TRBV12-4 combines with J gene TRBJ2-7, with 7 bases identical to TRBD1. The CDR3 runs to 15 residues. Trimming removed 2 bases from V and 9 bases from J; junction bases left unmatched: 13. The CDR3 DNA sequence: TGTGCCAGCAGTTTACGGGCAGGGGGTAAAAGGGGGCAGTACTTC. It codes for CASSLRAGGKRGQYF.

The chain recombines TRBV28 with TRBJ1-2, with D uncertain. Germline V lookup: CDR1 MDHEN, CDR2 SYDVKM. Trimming pared 5 bases from V and 5 bases from J, leaving 15 bases between. The CDR3 covers 14 residues. The CDR3 sequence is CASSQSRASYGYTF. Written as DNA, the CDR3 is TGTGCCAGCAGTCAATCCCGGGCTTCATATGGCTACACCTTC.

The chain recombines TRBV6-2 or TRBV6-3 with TRBJ1-3; tentatively, D is TRBD1 (6 bases). This CDR3 is 14 amino acids long. The germline gives CDR1 MNHEY, CDR2 SVGEGT. With 6 bases removed from V and 0 bases from J, the gap between germline ends came to 9 bases. CDR3 loop: CASRRGTSGNTIYF. As DNA, the CDR3 is TGTGCCAGCAGGAGGGGGACCTCTGGAAACACCATATATTTT.

This clonotype was found many times. The chain combines TRBV7-2 with TRBJ1-1, with a weak D call TRBD1 (5 bases). Trimming removed 1 base at V and 4 bases at J, with 13 bases between. The V gene's germline CDR1 is SGHTA and CDR2 FQGNSA. CDR3 length: 15 residues. CDR3 in amino acids: CASSLDGARSTEAFF. As DNA, the CDR3 is TGTGCCAGCAGCTTAGACGGGGCGCGAAGCACTGAAGCTTTCTTT.

This clonotype was detected ten times or more. The chain joins TRBV12-3 or TRBV12-4 to TRBJ2-3; no clear D gene. Trimming cost V 8 bases and J 0 bases, with 21 bases left between them. The CDR3 spans 17 residues. CDR3 sequence: CASGWAGPLTSTDTQYF. In DNA, the CDR3 is TGTGCCAGCGGCTGGGCAGGCCCACTGACTAGCACAGATACGCAGTATTTT.

The table lists this clonotype with a few counts. The rearrangement joins TRBV6-1 to TRBJ2-6; perhaps TRBD1 as D (5 bases). Germline CDR1 MNHNS, CDR2 SASEGT. This CDR3 comprises 15 residues. V was cut by 8 bases and J by 0 bases, with 11 bases left in between. This CDR3 is CASARQSSGANVLTF. The CDR3 bases are TGTGCCAGCGCGAGACAGAGCTCTGGGGCCAACGTCCTGACTTTC.

This clonotype was seen many times. V usage is TRBV12-3 or TRBV12-4 and J usage is TRBJ2-1; 7 bases are a match to TRBD2. The V gene end was trimmed by 5 bases and the J gene end by 2 bases; junction bases not matched to a gene: 6. CDR3 length equals 15 residues. CDR3 residues: CASSPLAATYNEQFF. The DNA for the CDR3 is TGTGCCAGCAGTCCTCTAGCGGCGACCTACAATGAGCAGTTCTTC.

This clonotype was recorded at least ten times. The chain links TRBV7-6 to TRBJ2-7; the match to TRBD2 covers 14 bases. Trimming took 1 base from V and 3 from J; bases not matched to a gene: 2. The CDR3 is made up of 16 amino acids. Per the germline V gene, CDR1 is SGHVS and CDR2 is FNYEAQ. DNA of the CDR3: TGTGCCAGCAGCTTAGGGACTAGCGGGGGGCACTACGAGCAGTACTTC. Protein sequence: CASSLGTSGGHYEQYF.

Ten or more counts support this clonotype. The V gene is TRBV19, the J gene TRBJ1-2, with a tentative D call TRBD1 (6 bases). With 9 bases removed from V and 0 bases from J, the gap between germline ends came to 14 bases. This CDR3 has 14 residues. CDR1 and CDR2 from the germline V gene are LNHDA and SQIVND (reference sequence). CDR3 sequence reads: CASRQAGANYGYTF. The CDR3 DNA is TGTGCCAGCAGACAGGCTGGAGCTAACTATGGCTACACCTTC.